What follows are 20 T cell receptor beta chains derived from one specimen sequenced in a study of T cell changes during pregnancy in multiple sclerosis. Some clones are missing from TCRdb's copy, which holds only in-frame ones; the method was immunoSEQ multiplex PCR. In the table there are roughly 110,000 clones, 91% of which are singletons. The sequencing here drew on peripheral blood, taken before pregnancy. All receptors come from a female donor with multiple sclerosis, enrolled in a pregnancy study.

This rearrangement joins TRBV10-2 to TRBJ2-2; 9 nucleotides match TRBD2. This CDR3 comprises 18 residues. Germline values: CDR1 WSHSY, CDR2 SAAADI. The trim removed 2 bases at V and 0 bases at J, leaving 7 bases unmatched. CDR3 nucleotide sequence: TGCGCCAGCAGTGAGCCGACTAGCGGCCTAGCGAACACCGGGGAGCTGTTTTTT. This translates into CASSEPTSGLANTGELFF.

The V gene is TRBV4-3, the J gene TRBJ2-6; D possibly corresponds to TRBD1 (6 bases). The V end lost 3 bases, the J end lost 0 bases, and 15 bases lay between the germline ends. The CDR3 extends over 18 amino acids. From germline, CDR1 is LGHNA and CDR2 YSLEER. DNA of the CDR3: TGCGCCAGCAGCCACGGCACAGGGAAAAACTCTGGGGCCAACGTCCTGACTTTC. Protein sequence: CASSHGTGKNSGANVLTF.

V is TRBV15 and J is TRBJ1-3, with 8 bases matching TRBD1. The length of the CDR3 is 17 residues. The germline CDR1 and CDR2 sequences are LNHNV and YYDKDF (reference sequence). Germline trimming cut 9 bases from V and 0 bases from J; bases unmatched to any gene: 13. The CDR3 loop reads CATLEEAGTGSGNTIYF. In nucleotides, the CDR3 is TGTGCCACTCTCGAGGAGGCGGGGACAGGCTCTGGAAACACCATATATTTT.

V and J are TRBV11-2 and TRBJ2-5; 10 bases fit TRBD1. CDR1 is SGHAT, CDR2 FQNNGV, per germline. The junction had 19 bases not matched to a gene; V was cut back by 4 bases and J by 5 bases. The CDR3 runs to 19 residues. CDR3: CASSSIPGQGTWDGETQYF. The CDR3, as DNA: TGTGCCAGCAGCTCCATCCCGGGACAGGGGACGTGGGATGGGGAGACCCAGTACTTC.

The chain recombines TRBV19 with TRBJ1-2, with 8 bases identical to TRBD1. This CDR3 has 15 residues. V dropped 2 bases and J dropped 8; count of bases not matched to a gene: 10. The germline V gene has CDR1 LNHDA and CDR2 SQIVND (reference sequence). CDR3 sequence (DNA): TGTGCCAGTAGTATACCGGGCAGGGGGCACGGAGGCTACACCTTC. The encoded protein is CASSIPGRGHGGYTF.

The chain uses TRBV7-9 and TRBJ1-3; 8 nucleotides agree with TRBD1. Germline CDR1 SEHNR, CDR2 FQNEAQ (reference sequence). V was pared by 5 bases and J by 4 bases, with 16 bases of the junction left unmatched. The CDR3 is 18 amino acids. The CDR3 loop reads CASSLGGAGGRRGNTIYF. The CDR3 bases are TGTGCCAGCAGCCTCGGTGGTGCAGGGGGCCGTCGGGGAAACACCATATATTTT.

The rearrangement joins TRBV5-1 to TRBJ2-1; D call uncertain. This CDR3 has 15 residues. CDR1 and CDR2 from the germline V gene are SGHRS and YFSETQ. Trimming pared 3 bases from V and 6 bases from J, leaving 16 bases between. CDR3: CASSSNRATRNEQFF. CDR3 DNA: TGCGCCAGCAGCTCAAACCGAGCTACCCGCAATGAGCAGTTCTTC.

This clone occurred once. The chain joins TRBV6-5 to TRBJ2-1, with a weak D call TRBD1 (6 bases). Germline-derived CDR1 and CDR2 are MNHEY and SVGAGI. This CDR3 spans 15 amino acids. V lost 4 bases and J lost 6, with 16 bases in between. The CDR3 sequence is CASSLNFMDSNEQFF. CDR3 nucleotides: TGTGCCAGCAGTTTAAATTTTATGGACAGCAATGAGCAGTTCTTC.

CDR3 sequence reads: CASSSTGSGNTIYF. The CDR3 DNA reads as TGTGCCAGCAGCTCGACAGGCTCTGGAAACACCATATATTTT. The chain has TRBV5-6 and TRBJ1-3, with D possibly being TRBD1 (6 bases). The germline V gene encodes CDR1 SGHDT and CDR2 YYEEEE. The ends were cut back, 3 bases at V and 0 bases at J, with 7 bases in the middle. CDR3 length: 14 amino acids.

This clone was found once. The chain links TRBV6-5 to TRBJ1-1, with D possibly being TRBD1 (5 bases). Between the trimmed V and J ends, which lost 6 bases and 6 bases, there was a span of 17 bases. CDR3 size: 14 residues. Germline CDR1 is MNHEY and CDR2 is SVGAGI. For the CDR3, the DNA is TGTGCCAGCAGCACTGTGGGAGGGGACGCTGAAGCTTTCTTT. Translation: CASSTVGGDAEAFF.

The chain joins TRBV27 to TRBJ1-1, with D possibly matching TRBD1 (6 bases). In germline, CDR1 is MNHEY, CDR2 SMNVEV (reference sequence). CDR3 size: 15 residues. V lost 0 bases and J 1 base, leaving 9 bases between the germline ends. DNA of the CDR3: TGTGCCAGCAGTTTATCAAGGGGGTCGAACACTGAAGCTTTCTTT. Residues: CASSLSRGSNTEAFF.

The chain has TRBV6-5 and TRBJ1-2; 10 bases agree with TRBD1. The length of the CDR3 is 13 residues. The J segment lost 7 bases and the V segment lost 4 bases, leaving 3 bases of the junction unmatched. Germline V gene data show CDR1 as MNHEY and CDR2 as SVGAGI. Here the CDR3 DNA reads TGTGCCAGCAGTTCGACAGGGGGCCGTGGCTACACCTTC. It encodes CASSSTGGRGYTF.

V usage is TRBV7-3 and J usage is TRBJ2-1; 9 bases are a match to TRBD2. Germline V CDR1 and CDR2: SGHTA, FQGTGA. This CDR3 region has 15 residues. V lost 1 base, J lost 6 bases, and 4 bases stayed unmatched. CDR3 residues: CASSLIAGEVNEQFF. The DNA of the CDR3 is TGTGCCAGCAGCTTAATAGCGGGAGAGGTCAATGAGCAGTTCTTC.

The chain recombines TRBV13 with TRBJ2-1; TRBD2 aligns across 8 bases. The germline V gene has CDR1 PRHDT and CDR2 FYEKMQ (reference sequence). This CDR3 comprises 19 residues. V gave up 4 bases and J gave up 0 bases; unmatched junction bases: 14. The chain's CDR3 is CASSSLAGWATGSYNEQFF. The CDR3 DNA sequence: TGTGCCAGCAGCTCCTTAGCGGGGTGGGCCACGGGCTCCTACAATGAGCAGTTCTTC.

The V call is TRBV5-1, the J call TRBJ2-4; 10 bases line up with TRBD2. CDR1 and CDR2 from the germline V gene are SGHRS and YFSETQ. The CDR3 contains 19 residues. Trimming removed 2 bases from V and 1 base from J; junction bases left unmatched: 12. CDR3 bases: TGCGCCAGCAGCTTACCCACTAGCGGGGCGCCCGGGGCCAAAAACATTCAGTACTTC. Translation: CASSLPTSGAPGAKNIQYF.

The CDR3 DNA follows: TGTGCCAGCTCACCTTCCTCTACAGGATTCTATGGCTACACCTTC. It specifies CASSPSSTGFYGYTF. The chain has TRBV18 and TRBJ1-2, with D possibly TRBD1 on 5 matching bases. V lost 3 bases and J lost 4, with 15 bases in between. The CDR3 consists of 15 residues. Looked up from germline, CDR1 is KGHSH and CDR2 is LQKENI.

The chain carries TRBV7-9 and TRBJ2-2; D might be TRBD1 (5 bases). Trimming took off 1 base at V and 4 bases at J, with 7 bases between the two ends. Germline values: CDR1 SEHNR, CDR2 FQNEAQ (reference sequence). The CDR3 is 14 residues long. The CDR3 nucleotides read TGTGCCAGCAGCTTAGTTCAGGGCACCGGGGAGCTGTTTTTT. Translating gives CASSLVQGTGELFF.

The rearrangement uses TRBV28 and TRBJ1-2; 10 nucleotides agree with TRBD1. With 8 bases clipped from V and 5 bases from J, the junction kept 11 bases outside the gene matches. Germline CDR1 is MDHEN and CDR2 is SYDVKM. This CDR3 spans 15 amino acids. CDR3 in DNA: TGTGCCAGCGGAACCGGGACAGGGGTAGTATATGGCTACACCTTC. Protein product: CASGTGTGVVYGYTF.

The chain is built from TRBV7-9 and TRBJ1-4; 7 bases are a match to TRBD1. From germline, CDR1 is SEHNR and CDR2 FQNEAQ (reference sequence). The trim removed 7 bases at V and 4 bases at J, leaving 9 bases unmatched. This CDR3 is 15 amino acids long. This chain's CDR3 is CASIAPGQHNEKLFF. CDR3 coding DNA: TGTGCCAGCATAGCCCCGGGACAGCATAATGAAAAACTGTTTTTT.

The gene calls are TRBV27 and TRBJ1-5; the D gene is possibly TRBD1 (6 bases). Germline assignment: CDR1 MNHEY and CDR2 SMNVEV (reference sequence). V lost 6 bases to trimming and J lost 4 bases, with 13 bases between them. The CDR3 runs 14 residues. In nucleotides, the CDR3 is TGTGCCAGCAGCACACAGGGCGGTAATCAGCCCCAGCATTTT. This translates into CASSTQGGNQPQHF.